The 8 T cell receptor beta chains below all came from one sample that was sequenced in a study of T cells after posttransplantation cyclophosphamide. TCRdb's table, derived via immunoSEQ multiplex PCR, lists solely in-frame clones and lacks some. The table has about 66,000 clones, about 93% seen once. Sequenced material: PBMCs. These receptors were collected from a woman aged 25 to 45 in good health and a related stem cell transplant donor.

V is TRBV6-6 and J is TRBJ1-1, with D perhaps TRBD1 (5 bases). The CDR3 is 13 amino acids. V lost 6 bases and J lost 2, with 10 bases in between. Germline V CDR1 and CDR2: MNHNY, SVGAGI (reference sequence). The CDR3 DNA sequence: TGTGCCAGCAGCATACAGGCTAACACTGAAGCTTTCTTT. Its translation is CASSIQANTEAFF.

The V and J genes are TRBV27 and TRBJ1-2, with 8 positions matching TRBD1. Trimming took 10 bases from V and 6 from J; bases not matched to a gene: 10. There are 13 residues in the CDR3. The germline V gene encodes CDR1 MNHEY and CDR2 SMNVEV (reference sequence). CDR3 nucleotide sequence: TGTGCCACCCGGGACAGGTCAAGACATGGCTACACCTTC. It translates to CATRDRSRHGYTF.

This chain uses TRBV7-9 with TRBJ2-7, with TRBD1 matching 8 bases. Germline CDR1 and CDR2: SEHNR and FQNEAQ (reference sequence). Trimming took 6 bases from V and 2 from J; bases not matched to a gene: 9. This CDR3 is built from 15 residues. CDR3 coding DNA: TGTGCCAGCAGTCCCGCGACAGGGGTTGCCTACGAGCAGTACTTC. Amino acids: CASSPATGVAYEQYF.

The chain uses TRBV11-2 and TRBJ1-1, with D perhaps TRBD1 (6 bases). In germline, CDR1 is SGHAT, CDR2 FQNNGV. V gave up 3 bases and J gave up 8 bases, with 22 bases separating them. CDR3 size: 16 residues. This CDR3 reads CASSLSLYVPTGEAFF. In nucleotides, the CDR3 is TGTGCCAGCAGCTTGTCTCTTTATGTCCCGACAGGCGAAGCTTTCTTT. The variable domain in full, with the rest retrieved from reference TRBV11-2 and TRBJ1-1, is EAGVAQSPRYKIIEKRQSVAFWCNPISGHATLYWYQQILGQGPKLLIQFQNNGVVDDSQLPKDRFSAERLKGVDSTLKIQPAKLEDSAVYLCASSLSLYVPTGEAFFGQGTRLTVV.

The chain recombines TRBV20-1 with TRBJ1-1; no clear D. This CDR3 is 10 amino acids long. CDR1 is DFQATT, CDR2 SNEGSKA, per germline (reference sequence). Between the trimmed V and J ends, which lost 3 bases and 10 bases, there was a span of 9 bases. DNA for the CDR3: TGCAGTGCTAGTCCACTACGAGCTTTCTTT. Protein product: CSASPLRAFF.

The chain combines TRBV6-4 with TRBJ1-3, with D maybe TRBD1 (6 bases). In germline, CDR1 is MRHNA, CDR2 SNTAGT. CDR3 length: 13 residues. Trimming cost V 10 bases and J 0 bases, with 10 bases left between them. CDR3 in amino acids: CATRDNSGNTIYF. The CDR3 nucleotides read TGTGCCACCCGGGACAACTCTGGAAACACCATATATTTT.

The CDR3 protein is CASSIVVGGVKYSNQPQHF. CDR3 bases: TGTGCCAGTAGTATAGTCGTAGGGGGCGTTAAGTATAGCAATCAGCCCCAGCATTTT. This chain connects TRBV19 to TRBJ1-5, with 7 bases fitting TRBD1. The CDR3 totals 19 residues. Germline loops: CDR1 LNHDA, CDR2 SQIVND (reference sequence). The trim removed 1 base at V and 0 bases at J, leaving 12 bases unmatched. The full variable domain, its missing parts supplied by reference TRBV19 and TRBJ1-5, is DGGITQSPKYLFRKEGQNVTLSCEQNLNHDAMYWYRQDPGQGLRLIYYSQIVNDFQKGDIAEGYSVSREKKESFPLTVTSAQKNPTAFYLCASSIVVGGVKYSNQPQHFGDGTRLSIL.

The chain recombines TRBV5-6 with TRBJ1-5; D ambiguous. Germline V gene sequence: CDR1 SGHDT, CDR2 YYEEEE. V gave up 3 bases and J gave up 4 bases, with 14 bases separating them. The CDR3 runs 15 residues. The DNA for the CDR3 is TGTGCCAGCAGCTCAAGACCGGGAGCTAATCAGCCCCAGCATTTT. This encodes CASSSRPGANQPQHF.